The source of this T cell receptor (beta chain) is a study of T-cell memory formation after mild COVID-19. Overall study: TCR clusters were mostly donor specific.

Notes on the study in general: In pre-infection memory, a portion of responding clones appeared, which suggested that cross-reactive memory joined. While clones contracting from day 15 to 85 were balanced between CD4 and CD8, later expanders leaned CD4+. Clones which contracted sat mainly in CM and EM if CD4+, and in EMRA if CD8+.

This clonotype was picked up a small number of times. Its antigen is not known. TCRdb re-analysed the 5' RACE reads in MiXCR, keeping a single row per CDR3 protein. The table shows about 400,000 distinct CDR3 sequences, with roughly a quarter occurring only once. The clonotype comes from an adult woman who had mild COVID-19 (a few samples of this study predate the infection). Cell type and time point are not known. The sequencing input was PBMCs or a T cell subset sorted from them (not recorded which).

The CDR3 sequence: CASSQVSGLSEQYF. The CDR3 region has the DNA TGTGCCAGCAGCCAAGTTAGTGGGCTTAGCGAGCAGTACTTC. The chain recombines TRBV4-2 with TRBJ2-7; D unclear. The CDR3 covers 14 residues. CDR1 and CDR2 from the germline V gene are LGHNA and YNFKEQ. The V gene lost 1 base and the J gene lost 6 bases, with 13 bases spanning the gap.